The rows below give T cell receptor beta chains drawn from one sample of a study of T cell repertoires in cytomegalovirus infection. MiXCR, applied by TCRdb to the reads, yields one record per CDR3 protein. The sample has about 230,000 distinct CDR3 sequences; about 5.9% are singletons. What was sequenced was PBMCs. The receptors were gathered from a human donor in good health (CMV status not recorded). Some clones in this sample may be carry-over from other donors' samples. Each CDR3 is given with its conserved first and last residue. Fields, in order: V gene, J gene, D gene, clone size, CDR3 DNA, CDR3 protein. The D gene is left open where the match is weak. Not all rows give a size; the values are once, few, many and, for expanded clones, a class.

TRBV7-3	TRBJ2-2	NA	many	TGTGCCAGCAGCTTAGGGACGAACACCGGGGAGCTGTTTTTT	CASSLGTNTGELFF
TRBV7-2	TRBJ1-6	TRBD1	many	TGTGCCAGCAGCCTAGGACAGGGTTGGTCGTCACCCCTCCACTTT	CASSLGQGWSSPLHF
TRBV20-1	TRBJ2-7	NA	NA	TGCAGTGCAGGCCCCCCGCCGGGACTTCCGGGACCAAGGGAGCAGTACTTC	CSAGPPPGLPGPREQYF
TRBV7-2	TRBJ2-6	NA	many	TGTGCCAGCAGCTTAGAGATCTCTGGGGCCAACGTCCTGACTTTC	CASSLEISGANVLTF
TRBV5-6	TRBJ2-5	NA	few	TGTGCCAGCAGCCTGCGACAGGCTACCCTCCAAGAGACCCAGTACTTC	CASSLRQATLQETQYF
TRBV9	TRBJ1-5	NA	many	TGTGCCAGCAGCCGGGGGAGCCTTGGGGATCAGCCCCAGCATTTT	CASSRGSLGDQPQHF
TRBV4-3	TRBJ2-7	NA	many	TGCGCCAGCAGCCAGGATTTCCCTGGTCGAGGGCCCTACGAGCAGTACTTC	CASSQDFPGRGPYEQYF
TRBV7-2	TRBJ2-7	NA	many	TGTGCCAGCAGCTTAGATCCGGGGACCTACGAGCAGTACTTC	CASSLDPGTYEQYF
TRBV7-2	TRBJ1-5	NA	many	TGTGCCAGCAGCTTAGAGAGGGATAATCAGCCCCAGCATTTT	CASSLERDNQPQHF
TRBV7-3	TRBJ2-3	TRBD2	many	TGTGCCAGCAGCCCTACTAGCGGGGGAGATACGCAGTATTTT	CASSPTSGGDTQYF
TRBV5-1	TRBJ1-2	NA	few	TGCGCCAGCAGCTTGGCCCACGATGGCTACACCTTC	CASSLAHDGYTF
TRBV5-4	TRBJ2-7	TRBD1	many	TGTGCCAGCAGCTTACCCGGCACAGGGGTTTTCGAGCAGTACTTC	CASSLPGTGVFEQYF
TRBV11-2	TRBJ2-1	NA	many	TGTGCCAGCAGCTCCAAACCAGGGGTAGAGCAGTTCTTC	CASSSKPGVEQFF
TRBV29-1	TRBJ1-4	NA	many	TGCAGCGTTGTGACGGCAACTAATGAAAAACTGTTTTTT	CSVVTATNEKLFF
TRBV2	TRBJ2-7	NA	few	TGTGCCAGCAGTCAGGGGACGGGGGAGCAGTACTTC	CASSQGTGEQYF
TRBV12-3/TRBV12-4	TRBJ2-3	NA	NA	TGTGCCAGCAGTTTTAGGCGGGGTTCGACAGATACGCAGTATTTT	CASSFRRGSTDTQYF
TRBV5-6	TRBJ2-7	NA	many	TGTGCCAGCAGCTTGGCACAGTCCTACGAGCAGTACTTC	CASSLAQSYEQYF
TRBV6-2/TRBV6-3	TRBJ2-1	TRBD2	many	TGTGCCAGCAGGGAGCGGGGGGGCCGTTCAAATGAGCAGTTCTTC	CASRERGGRSNEQFF
TRBV18	TRBJ2-5	TRBD2	NA	TGTGCCAGCTCACCTGGGACTAGCGGGGGCCAAGAGACCCAGTACTTC	CASSPGTSGGQETQYF
TRBV7-8	TRBJ2-3	TRBD2	many	TGTGCCAGCAGCTCCCTAGCGGGGGGCGGCACAGATACGCAGTATTTT	CASSSLAGGGTDTQYF
TRBV19	TRBJ2-2	TRBD1	many	TGTGCCAGTAAAAAGGGACAGGCCTTTACCGGGGAGCTGTTTTTT	CASKKGQAFTGELFF
TRBV7-2	TRBJ1-1	NA	many	TGTGCCAGCAGCTTAGAAGGAACCGTGGTAGCTTTCTTT	CASSLEGTVVAFF
TRBV12-3/TRBV12-4	TRBJ1-5	NA	many	TGTGCCAGCAGCCCTGGGGGGGGGCTGGAACAGCCCCAGCATTTT	CASSPGGGLEQPQHF
TRBV18	TRBJ1-1	NA	many	TGTGCCAGCTCACCGAACGCGGGTCAGGGAGGAGCTTTCTTT	CASSPNAGQGGAFF
TRBV10-2	TRBJ2-7	NA	many	TGCGCCAGCAGTGTGACTGGGGGTGGGGACTACGAGCAGTACTTC	CASSVTGGGDYEQYF
TRBV29-1	TRBJ2-3	NA	many	TGCAGCGTCGTGGCAGATACGCAGTATTTT	CSVVADTQYF
TRBV6-2/TRBV6-3	TRBJ2-7	NA	many	TGTGCCAGCACTATAGGTGGAGGGAGCTACGAGCAGTACTTC	CASTIGGGSYEQYF
TRBV7-9	TRBJ2-1	NA	few	TGTGCCAGCAGCTTACCCCCCGGGAGCAATGAGCAGTTCTTC	CASSLPPGSNEQFF
TRBV10-3	TRBJ2-7	TRBD2	many	TGTGCCATCAGCGAGGGGACTACCGGATACGAGCAGTACTTC	CAISEGTTGYEQYF
TRBV20-1	TRBJ2-3	TRBD1	few	TGCAGTGCTAGATCGACAGGGGGTTCCTCCACAGATACGCAGTATTTT	CSARSTGGSSTDTQYF
TRBV7-2	TRBJ1-2	TRBD1	many	TGTGCCAGCAGCTTAAGTGGGGACAGGGGGTATGGCTACACCTTC	CASSLSGDRGYGYTF
TRBV6-1	TRBJ2-7	NA	many	TGTGCCAGCAGTCGAAACCGGGACTACGAGCAGTACTTC	CASSRNRDYEQYF
TRBV20-1	TRBJ1-1	TRBD1	NA	TGCGGCTCACAGGACAGGTCTGAAGCTTTCTTT	CGSQDRSEAFF